The 20 T cell receptor beta chains below all came from one sample that was sequenced in a study of blood T cells in healthy people across ages (dated by TCRdb to between 2014 and 2016). To prepare the library, 5' RACE was applied. TCRdb records Illumina HiSeq 2500 as the sequencer. A second 7 to 11 cycle PCR used a sample-barcoded 5' primer and a J-beta primer mix. TCRdb passed the public sequencing reads through fastp at Q25 and MiXCR, retaining productive beta sequences. Rows with one shared CDR3 protein collapse into an entry with the most common genes and DNA. The sample has about 1.4 million distinct CDR3 sequences on record, 59% of them singletons. The leading ten clones occupy more than 6% of the sample. The sequencing sample was made of blood. The receptors here all came from a man aged 18 to 35 in good health.

This sequence joins TRBV19 and TRBJ2-7; 13 bases are shared with TRBD2. This CDR3 has 15 residues. Germline assignment: CDR1 LNHDA and CDR2 SQIVND (reference sequence). V dropped 5 bases and J dropped 2; count of bases not matched to a gene: 3. Here the CDR3 reads CASSGTSGDTYEQYF. The CDR3 coding sequence is TGTGCCAGTAGTGGGACTAGCGGGGATACCTACGAGCAGTACTTC.

This chain joins TRBV10-3 and TRBJ2-7; D not resolved. CDR3 length equals 13 residues. The germline V gene encodes CDR1 ENHRY and CDR2 SYGVKD. Trimming removed 0 bases from V and 9 bases from J, with 12 bases in between. CDR3 protein: CAISESVLTVQYF. CDR3 DNA sequence: TGTGCCATCAGTGAGTCGGTCCTTACGGTGCAGTACTTC.

This clonotype came up a few times. The chain is built from TRBV12-3 or TRBV12-4 and TRBJ2-1, with D possibly matching TRBD2 (6 bases). Trimming stripped 6 bases from V and 7 bases from J, with 19 bases between. The CDR3 has 15 residues. CDR3 sequence reads: CASSFTGLPRNEQFF. The CDR3 DNA is TGTGCCAGCAGCTTCACGGGACTGCCTCGGAATGAGCAGTTCTTC.

The V and J genes are TRBV6-2 or TRBV6-3 and TRBJ2-3; 8 positions match TRBD2. CDR3 size: 16 residues. Germline assignment: CDR1 MNHEY and CDR2 SVGEGT. J gave up 1 base and V 2 bases, and 5 bases lay outside the gene matches. In DNA, the CDR3 is TGTGCCAGCAGTTACCCCAGGGGACTAGGCACAGATACGCAGTATTTT. It translates to CASSYPRGLGTDTQYF.

This clonotype appeared a single time. This chain connects TRBV20-1 to TRBJ2-3; possible D gene TRBD2, 5 bases. The CDR3 has 15 residues. V lost 0 bases, J lost 4 bases, and 14 bases lay in between. Per germline, CDR1 DFQATT and CDR2 SNEGSKA (reference sequence). The CDR3 here is CSARDRGGPPDTQYF. DNA for the CDR3: TGCAGTGCTAGAGATAGAGGAGGACCCCCAGATACGCAGTATTTT.

The chain couples TRBV4-3 to TRBJ2-5, with 10 bases lining up with TRBD1. The better agreement between TRBJ2-7 and the DNA end casts doubt on the J call. The CDR3 has 16 residues. CDR1 is LGHNA and CDR2 is YSLEER in the germline V gene. The CDR3 here is CASSQVAGQGTGEQYF. CDR3 DNA sequence: TGCGCCAGCAGCCAAGTAGCGGGACAGGGGACGGGCGAGCAGTACTTC.

J is TRBJ2-3 and V is TRBV20-1, with 9 positions matching TRBD1. This CDR3 has 12 residues. The germline V gene has CDR1 DFQATT and CDR2 SNEGSKA (reference sequence). CDR3: CRIQGAGDTQYF. The CDR3, as DNA: TGCAGGATACAGGGGGCAGGAGATACGCAGTATTTT.

The rearrangement joins TRBV12-3 or TRBV12-4 to TRBJ2-5, with D possibly TRBD2 on 5 matching bases. This CDR3 region has 14 residues. Trimming stripped 0 bases from V and 5 bases from J, with 10 bases between. For the CDR3, the DNA is TGTGCCAGCAGTTTAGCGGGAGTAAGGGAGACCCAGTACTTC. Its protein is CASSLAGVRETQYF.

CDR3 nucleotide sequence: TGTGCCAGCAGCCCGGGGACAGTTCGTGGAGCTTTCTTT. It yields the protein CASSPGTVRGAFF. The chain recombines TRBV3-1 with TRBJ1-1; 7 nucleotides agree with TRBD1. Trimming cost V 4 bases and J 10 bases; bases outside gene matches: 9. The CDR3 has 13 residues. Per germline, CDR1 LGHDT and CDR2 YNNKEL (reference sequence).

The DNA for the CDR3 is TGTGCCAGCAGTTTGGCAGGGGGGGTTTCTAGATCCTACGAGCAGTACTTC. It specifies CASSLAGGVSRSYEQYF. This rearrangement joins TRBV4-2 to TRBJ2-7; either TRBD1 or TRBD2 may supply D (7 bases each). V was shortened by 6 bases and J by 1 base, with 22 bases between the two germline ends. CDR1 and CDR2 (germline): LGHNA, YNFKEQ. The CDR3 extends over 17 amino acids.

This clonotype was counted once. The chain couples TRBV5-1 to TRBJ2-7; 8 nucleotides align to TRBD1. In germline, CDR1 is SGHRS, CDR2 YFSETQ. The J segment lost 6 bases and the V segment lost 3 bases, leaving 14 bases of the junction unmatched. The CDR3 totals 16 residues. The CDR3 DNA follows: TGCGCCAGCAGCTCAAGCCAGGGGGCCCCATCTTCCGAGCAGTACTTC. The encoded protein is CASSSSQGAPSSEQYF.

This chain uses TRBV20-1 with TRBJ2-5; tentatively, D is TRBD2 (6 bases). The V end was cut by 3 bases, the J end by 11 bases, with 28 bases between. In germline, CDR1 is DFQATT, CDR2 SNEGSKA (reference sequence). The CDR3 spans 16 residues. CDR3 region: CSASPQRALSYNEQYF. In DNA form, the CDR3 reads TGCAGTGCTAGCCCCCAGCGGGCTCTTTCCTACAATGAGCAGTACTTC.

This chain links TRBV28 with TRBJ2-7, with D possibly being TRBD2 (7 bases). CDR1 and CDR2 from the germline V gene are MDHEN and SYDVKM. This CDR3 has 15 residues. V dropped 2 bases and J dropped 7 bases, with 18 bases sitting between them. Here the CDR3 DNA reads TGTGCCAGCAGTTTACACAGGGCGGGGGAGAATGAGCAGTACTTC. Protein product: CASSLHRAGENEQYF.

J is TRBJ2-1 and V is TRBV3-1; 7 nucleotides match TRBD2. V lost 1 base and J lost 11; bases outside the gene matches: 2. The CDR3 covers 12 residues. From germline, CDR1 is LGHDT and CDR2 YNNKEL (reference sequence). The CDR3 sequence is CASSQGDYQQFF. For the CDR3, the DNA is TGTGCCAGCAGCCAAGGGGACTACCAGCAGTTCTTC.

As for this clonotype: No conserved phenylalanine or tryptophan ends this CDR3, so it is likely a read error. In nucleotides, the CDR3 is TGTGCCAGCAGTTACTCGGAAAGGGCAATTGACGAGACCCAGTACTTG. The encoded protein is CASSYSERAIDETQYL. The V call is TRBV6-5, the J call TRBJ2-5; D gene unclear. The CDR3 has 16 amino acids. Looked up from germline, CDR1 is MNHEY and CDR2 is SVGAGI. V lost 0 bases and J 5 bases, leaving 16 bases between the germline ends.

This chain links TRBV15 with TRBJ2-7, with D tentatively TRBD2 (5 bases). Germline V CDR1 and CDR2: LNHNV, YYDKDF (reference sequence). The CDR3 covers 12 residues. Trimming cost V 5 bases and J 3 bases, with 8 bases left between them. The CDR3 DNA reads TGTGCCACCAGCCTCGACTACTACGAGCAGTACTTC. It specifies CATSLDYYEQYF.

The V gene is TRBV6-5, the J gene TRBJ1-1; tentatively, D is TRBD1 (5 bases). Between the trimmed V and J ends, which lost 6 bases and 2 bases, there was a span of 13 bases. This CDR3 spans 14 amino acids. Germline V gives CDR1 MNHEY, CDR2 SVGAGI. The CDR3 loop is CASSPGRYNTEAFF. In nucleotides, the CDR3 is TGTGCCAGCAGCCCGGGACGGTACAACACTGAAGCTTTCTTT.

J is TRBJ2-3 and V is TRBV27; 8 bases are a match to TRBD2. J gave up 4 bases and V 8 bases, and 14 bases lay outside the gene matches. CDR1 MNHEY and CDR2 SMNVEV come from the germline V gene (reference sequence). There are 16 residues in the CDR3. The CDR3 here is CASGSGGAEYPDTQYF. The CDR3, as DNA: TGTGCCAGCGGCTCGGGGGGGGCCGAGTATCCAGATACGCAGTATTTT.

The chain employs TRBV12-3 or TRBV12-4 and TRBJ2-1; 12 bases align to TRBD2. V dropped 6 bases and J dropped 7; count of bases not matched to a gene: 7. CDR3 length equals 15 residues. The CDR3 DNA reads TGTGCCAGCAGCACGACTAGCGGGAGCGTTAATGAGCAGTTCTTC. Residues: CASSTTSGSVNEQFF.

This chain links TRBV27 with TRBJ2-7; TRBD2 matches 11 bases. The CDR3 has 14 residues. J gave up 1 base and V 8 bases, and 4 bases lay outside the gene matches. In germline, CDR1 is MNHEY, CDR2 SMNVEV (reference sequence). In DNA form, the CDR3 reads TGTGCCAGCTACACTAGCGGGGGATCCTACGAGCAGTACTTC. Translation gives CASYTSGGSYEQYF.